This note documents a single T cell receptor (beta chain) sequence. Its matching antigen is unknown. Unique molecular identifiers had been added to the TCR beta cDNA libraries. When roughly 0.85 to 11 million T cells were used, they gave some 540,000 cDNA molecules. Using its own MiXCR run on the PCR reads, TCRdb lists one record per CDR3 protein. In the table there are hundreds of thousands of distinct CDR3 sequences, around 27% of which are singletons. This sample was taken from a study of post-analysis software for immune sequencing data. About the research overall: Relapsing-remitting, secondary progressive and progressive-relapsing forms of multiple sclerosis all featured among disease courses. Overall study findings and caveats: Included in a set of about 5 TRBV segments more frequent in patients than controls were TRBV5-6, TRBV5-1 and TRBV20-1.

This CDR3 has 12 amino acids. V lost 6 bases and J 8 bases, leaving 13 bases between the germline ends. This clonotype was sampled from a girl aged 10 to 17 with multiple sclerosis. The chain employs TRBV12-3 or TRBV12-4 and TRBJ1-2; D is perhaps TRBD1 (5 bases). Sequenced sample: blood. As DNA, the CDR3 is TGTGCCAGCAGCCCCAGGGCTAGAGGCTACACCTTC. Translated: CASSPRARGYTF.